This T cell receptor beta chain was sequenced for a study of graft-versus-host responses after intestinal transplantation. To note about this clone: Its antigen is still unknown.

The CDR3 totals 17 residues. The J segment lost 0 bases and the V segment lost 2 bases, leaving 6 bases of the junction unmatched. The germline CDR1 and CDR2 sequences are KGHSH and LQKENI. The protocol was immunoSEQ multiplex PCR, while the TCRdb copy is restricted to in-frame clones and leaves out a portion. The table lists 75,000 to 100,000 clones, roughly nine tenths of them singletons. The sequencing used unstimulated CD4+ T cells sorted from spleen or lymph node cells, collected before intestinal transplant. This TCR came from a human donor who received an intestinal transplant. The chain recombines TRBV18 with TRBJ2-2; 7 nucleotides match TRBD2. CDR3 nucleotides: TGTGCCAGCTCACCAAAACTAGCGCCAGCGAACACCGGGGAGCTGTTTTTT. It codes for CASSPKLAPANTGELFF.